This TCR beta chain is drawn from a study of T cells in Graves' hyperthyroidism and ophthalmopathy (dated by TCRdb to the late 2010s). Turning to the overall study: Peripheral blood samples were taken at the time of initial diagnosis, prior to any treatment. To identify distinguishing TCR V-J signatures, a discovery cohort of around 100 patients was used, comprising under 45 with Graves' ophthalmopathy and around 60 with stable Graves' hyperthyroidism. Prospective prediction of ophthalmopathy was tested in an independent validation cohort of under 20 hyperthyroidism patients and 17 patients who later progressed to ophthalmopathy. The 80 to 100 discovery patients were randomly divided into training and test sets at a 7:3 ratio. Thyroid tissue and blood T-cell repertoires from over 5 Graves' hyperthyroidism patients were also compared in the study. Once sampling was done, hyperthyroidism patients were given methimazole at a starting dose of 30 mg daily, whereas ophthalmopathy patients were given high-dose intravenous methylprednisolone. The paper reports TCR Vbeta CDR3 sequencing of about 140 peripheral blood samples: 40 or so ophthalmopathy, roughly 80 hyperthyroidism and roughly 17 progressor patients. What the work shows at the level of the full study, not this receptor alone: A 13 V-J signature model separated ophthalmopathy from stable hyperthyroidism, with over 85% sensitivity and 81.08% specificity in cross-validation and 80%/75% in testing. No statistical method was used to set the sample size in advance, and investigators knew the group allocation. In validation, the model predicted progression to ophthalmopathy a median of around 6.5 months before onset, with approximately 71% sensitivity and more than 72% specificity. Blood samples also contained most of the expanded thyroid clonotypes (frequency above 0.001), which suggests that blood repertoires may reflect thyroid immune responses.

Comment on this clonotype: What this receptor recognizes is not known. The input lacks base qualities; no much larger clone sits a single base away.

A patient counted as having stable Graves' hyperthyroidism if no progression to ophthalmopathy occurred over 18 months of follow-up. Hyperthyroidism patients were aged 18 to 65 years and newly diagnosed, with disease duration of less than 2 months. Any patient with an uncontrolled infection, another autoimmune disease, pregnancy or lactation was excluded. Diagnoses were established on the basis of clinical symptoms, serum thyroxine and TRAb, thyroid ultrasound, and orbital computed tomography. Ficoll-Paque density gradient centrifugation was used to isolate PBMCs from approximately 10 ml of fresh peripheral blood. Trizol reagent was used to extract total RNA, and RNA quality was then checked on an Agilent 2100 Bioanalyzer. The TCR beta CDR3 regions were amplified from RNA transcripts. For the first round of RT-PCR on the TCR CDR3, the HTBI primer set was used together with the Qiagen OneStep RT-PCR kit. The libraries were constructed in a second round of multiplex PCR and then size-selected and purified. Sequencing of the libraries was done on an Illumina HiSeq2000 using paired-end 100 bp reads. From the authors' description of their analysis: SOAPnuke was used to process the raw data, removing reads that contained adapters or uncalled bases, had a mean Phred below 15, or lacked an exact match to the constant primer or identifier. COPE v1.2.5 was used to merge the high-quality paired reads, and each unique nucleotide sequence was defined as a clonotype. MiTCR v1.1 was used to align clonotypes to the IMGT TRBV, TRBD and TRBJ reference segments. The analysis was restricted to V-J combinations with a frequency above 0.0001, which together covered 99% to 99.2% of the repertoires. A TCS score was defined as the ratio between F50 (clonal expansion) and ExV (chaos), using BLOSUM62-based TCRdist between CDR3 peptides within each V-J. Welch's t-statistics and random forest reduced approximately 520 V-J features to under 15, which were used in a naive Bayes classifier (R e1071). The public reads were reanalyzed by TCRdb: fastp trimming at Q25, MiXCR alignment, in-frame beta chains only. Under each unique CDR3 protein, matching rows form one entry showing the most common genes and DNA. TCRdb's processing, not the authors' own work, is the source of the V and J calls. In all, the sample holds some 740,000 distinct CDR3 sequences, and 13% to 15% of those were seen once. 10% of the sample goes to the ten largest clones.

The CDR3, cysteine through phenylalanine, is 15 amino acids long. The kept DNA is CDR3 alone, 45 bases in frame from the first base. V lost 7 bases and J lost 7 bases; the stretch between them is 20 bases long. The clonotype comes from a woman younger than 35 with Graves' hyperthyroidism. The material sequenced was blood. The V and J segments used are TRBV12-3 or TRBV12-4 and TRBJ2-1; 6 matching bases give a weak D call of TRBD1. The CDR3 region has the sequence CASTRFGKTGNEQFF. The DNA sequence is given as TGTGCCAGCACCCGATTTGGGAAAACAGGGAATGAGCAGTTCTTC.